The clone carrying this T cell receptor beta chain has ten or more counts. The data derive from a study of molecular identifiers for immune sequencing clone quantification. CDR3 size: 14 residues. The germline V gene has CDR1 SNHLY and CDR2 FYNNEI. V trimming: 6 bases; J trimming: 10 bases; junction bases outside the gene matches: 11. Using its own MiXCR run on the PCR reads, TCRdb lists one record per CDR3 protein. The table has about 640,000 distinct CDR3 sequences, 15% to 20% seen once. The chain carries TRBV2 and TRBJ2-5, with 10 positions matching TRBD2. The receptor comes from a human donor in good health. Some libraries in this study had Jurkat cell RNA spiked in. Sequenced input: naive CD8+ T cells from blood, with Jurkat cell RNA spiked in. The sample's subset: FACS-sorted CD8+CD4-CCR7+CD45RA+ naive T cells. The CDR3 nucleotides are TGTGCCAGCAGAGCCCCGGGACTAGCGTTGAGCCAGTACTTC. Translating gives CASRAPGLALSQYF. Filled out from reference TRBV2 and TRBJ2-5, the complete variable domain reads EPEVTQTPSHQVTQMGQEVILRCVPISNHLYFYWYRQILGQKVEFLVSFYNNEISEKSEIFDDQFSVERPDGSNFTLKIRSTKLEDSAMYFCASRAPGLALSQYFGPGTRLLVL.